These 21 T cell receptor beta chains were sequenced from one sample in a study of T cells after yellow fever vaccination (dated by TCRdb to about 2019). What the treatment or condition label conveys for this sample: live attenuated yellow fever vaccine strain. Libraries were built with 5' RACE. Sequencing was carried out with an Illumina NovaSeq 6000. TCRdb itself trimmed the public reads at Q25 with fastp, ran MiXCR and retained productive beta chains. A single entry per CDR3 protein holds the most common genes and DNA from its merged rows. This sample is represented by more than 300,000 distinct CDR3 sequences; approximately 4.3% of them were singletons. The ten most abundant clones make up 15% to 20% of the sample. Sequencing used PBMCs, obtained 15 days after the yellow fever booster vaccination. These receptors all come from a man aged 18 to 29 who received the YFV17D yellow fever vaccine.

This clonotype was counted only a few times. The genes are TRBV7-8 and TRBJ2-7; TRBD1 matches 9 bases. The germline V gene encodes CDR1 SGHVS and CDR2 FQNEAQ. V was clipped by 1 base and J by 3 bases; unmatched bases: 10. This CDR3 has 17 amino acids. The CDR3 here is CASSLVLRDRANYEQYV. DNA of the CDR3: TGTGCCAGCAGCTTAGTCCTCCGGGACAGGGCAAACTACGAGCAGTACGTC.

This clonotype was seen many times. The CDR3 nucleotides read TGTGCCAGCAGCCAGGAGTTGCGGGGGTGGAATGAGCAGTTCTTC. Amino acid sequence: CASSQELRGWNEQFF. The chain combines TRBV3-1 with TRBJ2-1, with 7 nucleotides matching TRBD2. V lost 3 bases, J lost 7 bases, and 9 bases stayed unmatched. The CDR3 is 15 residues long. The germline V gene encodes CDR1 LGHDT and CDR2 YNNKEL (reference sequence).

This clonotype was observed a few times. The CDR3 loop reads CASLSTGATEAFF. In DNA, the CDR3 is TGTGCCAGCCTTTCAACAGGGGCCACTGAAGCTTTCTTT. The V and J genes are TRBV2 and TRBJ1-1; TRBD1 aligns across 7 bases. Losses at the gene ends were 8 bases for V and 4 bases for J; bases not matched to a gene: 7. There are 13 residues in the CDR3. Germline values: CDR1 SNHLY, CDR2 FYNNEI.

This clonotype was counted between two and nine times. This chain uses TRBV27 with TRBJ2-2; D may be TRBD2 (6 bases). This CDR3 contains 13 residues. The V and J ends lost 5 bases and 7 bases respectively, with 11 bases between them. Germline V gene data show CDR1 as MNHEY and CDR2 as SMNVEV (reference sequence). CDR3 sequence (DNA): TGTGCCAGCAGTGGTCTGGGAGGCGGGGAGCTGTTTTTT. It codes for CASSGLGGGELFF.

The rearrangement joins TRBV6-5 to TRBJ1-3; 8 nucleotides align to TRBD1. The CDR3 has 16 residues. Germline trimming cut 3 bases from V and 4 bases from J; bases unmatched to any gene: 8. CDR1 is MNHEY and CDR2 is SVGAGI in the germline V gene. CDR3 bases: TGTGCCAGCAGTTATTCAGGACAGGGACTCGGAAACACCATATATTTT. Its protein product is CASSYSGQGLGNTIYF.

The chain is built from TRBV7-9 and TRBJ2-2; 12 bases fit TRBD2. This CDR3 comprises 18 residues. Germline V CDR1 and CDR2: SEHNR, FQNEAQ (reference sequence). With 3 bases clipped from V and 5 bases from J, the junction kept 10 bases outside the gene matches. CDR3 nucleotide sequence: TGTGCCAGCAGCTTTCGACTAGCGGGGGCCGTTCGGACCGGGGAGCTGTTTTTT. This gives the protein CASSFRLAGAVRTGELFF.

The chain combines TRBV24-1 with TRBJ2-1; TRBD2 aligns across 10 bases. The V segment lost 5 bases and the J segment 0 bases; nucleotides outside the gene matches: 3. The CDR3 spans 16 residues. Germline loops: CDR1 KGHDR, CDR2 SFDVKD. DNA for the CDR3: TGTGCCACCAGTGTTCTAGCGGGGGCCTCCTACAATGAGCAGTTCTTC. Translation: CATSVLAGASYNEQFF.

This clonotype was seen repeatedly, ten times or more. The rearrangement links TRBV4-1 to TRBJ2-3, with no clear D. Germline V gene lookup returns CDR1 MGHRA and CDR2 YSYEKL. Trimming removed 4 bases at V and 4 bases at J, with 12 bases between. The CDR3 runs to 14 residues. CDR3 region: CASSRGWQADTQYF. The CDR3 DNA sequence: TGCGCCAGCAGCCGGGGTTGGCAGGCAGATACGCAGTATTTT.

This clonotype was counted ten times or more. This chain links TRBV7-6 with TRBJ1-1; no reliable D call. Germline V CDR1 and CDR2: SGHVS, FNYEAQ. The CDR3 has 16 residues. V was clipped by 1 base and J by 1 base, with 13 bases between them. Written as DNA, the CDR3 is TGTGCCAGCAGCTTAGAGAGGGCCCCGGGGAACACTGAAGCTTTCTTT. Protein product: CASSLERAPGNTEAFF.

Ten or more counts support this clonotype. This rearrangement joins TRBV5-1 to TRBJ2-1, with 9 bases matching TRBD2. The junction had 7 bases not matched to a gene; V was cut back by 2 bases and J by 7 bases. The germline gives CDR1 SGHRS, CDR2 YFSETQ. The CDR3 totals 15 residues. The CDR3 nucleotides are TGCGCCAGCAGCTTTGGCGGGGGGGTGTTTAATGAGCAGTTCTTC. It encodes CASSFGGGVFNEQFF.

This clonotype was seen many times. Relative to the germline gene, one junction end is altered; a read error may explain this. The chain couples TRBV7-3 to TRBJ2-3; unclear D gene. The germline V gene encodes CDR1 SGHTA and CDR2 FQGTGA. This CDR3 comprises 14 residues. This CDR3 reads CASSLTLSTDTQYF. The DNA of the CDR3 is TGCGCCAGCAGCCTGACACTTAGCACAGATACGCAGTATTTT.

V gene TRBV20-1 combines with J gene TRBJ1-1, with TRBD1 matching over 10 bases. The V gene's germline CDR1 is DFQATT and CDR2 SNEGSKA (reference sequence). The CDR3 contains 14 residues. Trimming at V came to 6 bases and at J to 1 base, leaving 5 bases not matched to a gene. Written as DNA, the CDR3 is TGCAGTGCCTCTGGACAGGGGGGGAACACTGAAGCTTTCTTT. Protein sequence: CSASGQGGNTEAFF.

The chain has TRBV5-4 and TRBJ1-1; no clear D gene. The V end was cut by 0 bases, the J end by 3 bases, with 6 bases between. The CDR3 has 13 residues. Germline V lookup: CDR1 SGHNT, CDR2 YYREEE (reference sequence). The CDR3 DNA reads as TGTGCCAGCAGCTTGGACCCGCACACTGAAGCTTTCTTT. It codes for CASSLDPHTEAFF.

Many counts were recorded for this clonotype. The chain employs TRBV3-1 and TRBJ2-6; 7 positions match TRBD1. V lost 4 bases, J lost 2 bases, and 2 bases stayed unmatched. This CDR3 spans 15 amino acids. CDR1 is LGHDT and CDR2 is YNNKEL in the germline V gene (reference sequence). This chain's CDR3 is CASSPGTAGANVLTF. The CDR3 DNA follows: TGTGCCAGCAGCCCTGGGACAGCTGGGGCCAACGTCCTGACTTTC. The variable domain in full, completed from reference TRBV3-1 and TRBJ2-6, reads DTAVSQTPKYLVTQMGNDKSIKCEQNLGHDTMYWYKQDSKKFLKIMFSYNNKELIINETVPNRFSPKSPDKAHLNLHINSLELGDSAVYFCASSPGTAGANVLTFGAGSRLTVL.

This clonotype was observed a few times. The chain combines TRBV20-1 with TRBJ2-3; D remains unclear. With 3 bases removed from V and 4 bases from J, the gap between germline ends came to 14 bases. Germline loops: CDR1 DFQATT, CDR2 SNEGSKA (reference sequence). The CDR3 is 14 amino acids. The CDR3 coding sequence is TGCAGTGCTAGTACGGAACCTCGGGCAGATACGCAGTATTTT. It encodes CSASTEPRADTQYF.

This clonotype was seen many times. The chain links TRBV20-1 to TRBJ2-7, with D unclear. The V end lost 5 bases, the J end lost 3 bases, and 11 bases lay between the germline ends. CDR3 length: 12 residues. Germline V gives CDR1 DFQATT, CDR2 SNEGSKA (reference sequence). Here the CDR3 reads CSAGRAGYEQYF. DNA of the CDR3: TGCAGTGCTGGCCGGGCTGGCTACGAGCAGTACTTC.

This clonotype was found many times. The V and J genes are TRBV9 and TRBJ2-1; 8 bases agree with TRBD1. CDR1 is SGDLS, CDR2 YYNGEE, per germline. Trimming removed 1 base from V and 6 bases from J; junction bases left unmatched: 9. CDR3 size: 16 residues. DNA of the CDR3: TGTGCCAGCAGCGTAAGTGCAACAGGGGGAAGCAATGAGCAGTTCTTC. This encodes CASSVSATGGSNEQFF.

This clonotype was counted only a few times. As DNA, the CDR3 is TGCGCCAGCAGCTTTTTCCTACAAACAGGACGGGGAATCTCTGGAAACACCATATATTTT. Translation: CASSFFLQTGRGISGNTIYF. The gene calls are TRBV5-1 and TRBJ1-3, with a weak D call TRBD1 (5 bases). Germline V lookup: CDR1 SGHRS, CDR2 YFSETQ. The CDR3 sequence is 20 residues long. The V end lost 2 bases, the J end lost 0 bases, and 24 bases lay between the germline ends.

This clonotype has more than one count but fewer than ten. The rearrangement joins TRBV11-2 to TRBJ1-5; weak D call: TRBD1 (5 bases). The CDR3 runs to 17 residues. The V end lost 0 bases, the J end lost 2 bases, and 14 bases lay between the germline ends. Germline loops: CDR1 SGHAT, CDR2 FQNNGV. The CDR3 sequence is CASSLDISRVGNQPQHF. The CDR3 DNA sequence: TGTGCCAGCAGCTTAGATATAAGCAGGGTAGGCAATCAGCCCCAGCATTTT.

This clonotype has a count of ten or more. This sequence joins TRBV29-1 and TRBJ1-4, with D unresolved. The V end lost 2 bases, the J end lost 5 bases, and 12 bases lay between the germline ends. The CDR3 has 14 residues. CDR1 SQVTM and CDR2 ANQGSEA come from the germline V gene. In DNA, the CDR3 is TGCAGCGTTGAATTGGCAGGTTGGAATGAAAAACTGTTTTTT. This gives the protein CSVELAGWNEKLFF.

The chain couples TRBV12-3 or TRBV12-4 to TRBJ2-2; the D gene is possibly TRBD1 (6 bases). The germline V and J ends were trimmed by 6 bases and 2 bases, with 10 bases remaining between them. CDR3 size: 14 residues. CDR3 sequence (DNA): TGTGCCAGCAGAACAGGGCGAAACACCGGGGAGCTGTTTTTT. Protein: CASRTGRNTGELFF.